A selection of T cell receptor beta chains follows, all from one sample in a study of blood T cell repertoires in COVID-19. Measured with immunoSEQ multiplex PCR; TCRdb has only the in-frame clones, and not every one. The sample gives 150,000 or so clones, approximately 86% of which show up once; roughly 7% is in the top ten. Sequenced sample: peripheral blood. All receptors derive from a man in his forties or fifties with active or convalescent COVID-19. Each CDR3 is given with its conserved first and last residue.

TRBV6-2/TRBV6-3 | CASSPGMTNQYF
TRBV5-5 | CASSRTPRTSGGTNTQYF
TRBV11-3 | CASSGRAGYYNEQFF
TRBV3-1/TRBV3-2 | CASSLVGDTQYF
TRBV28 | CASSSLQGLGQPQHF
TRBV18 | CASSPRSSRGSESYNSPLHF
TRBV7-9 | CASSLGSGLSNQPQHF
TRBV2 | CASSEVNTQYF
TRBV2 | CASSGLRERTGELFF
TRBV12-3/TRBV12-4 | CASRAGSTGGYTF
TRBV9 | CASSVASYGYTF
TRBV10-3 | CAISPGQGDYGYTF
TRBV19 | CASSIGEAPSPRQYF
TRBV18 | CASSPNGLASEQFF
TRBV2 | CASSEVGGPSGTQYF
TRBV2 | CASTDPDAERFF
TRBV14 | CASSPGTSGAYNEQFF
TRBV3-1/TRBV3-2 | CASSLRQGVHGELFF
TRBV28 | CASGTVPQAFF
TRBV28 | CASSRRGGRYGYTF
TRBV3-1/TRBV3-2 | CASSPAGPGEQFF
TRBV6-1 | CASSEEIAGRNRDEQFF
TRBV4-3 | CASSQGSGTGVNTIYF
TRBV7-9 | CASRRQGSGANVLTF
TRBV9 | CASSSPPGEGNEQFF
TRBV2 | CARTGLADGRSYEQYF
TRBV13 | CASSPRRGGSGANVLTF
TRBV7-9 | CASSKIRAGQTEAFF
TRBV11-3 | CASSLGGLYGYTF
TRBV11-2 | CASSLNSILANTGELFF
TRBV6-5 | CASTELGTGIYGYTF
TRBV5-4 | CASRPTGGINSPLHF
TRBV5-1 | CASSQYSGVKDTDTQYF
TRBV3-1/TRBV3-2 | CASSPCGTSGGAQLRWSDTQYF
TRBV27 | CASSDGTSGIYNEQFF
TRBV5-8 | CASSLAHSSYEQYF
TRBV2 | CASRRTSVQAYNEQFF
TRBV27 | CASTPRGGANYGYTF
TRBV19 | CASNAGQTNYGYTF
TRBV5-1 | CASSPGRGAGANVLTF
TRBV5-5 | CASSVNPGTDYEQYF
TRBV11-3 | CASSLDGAAGSSYNEQFF
TRBV7-9 | CASSLGQTNYGYTF
TRBV5-6 | CASRPTGGSYTGELFF
TRBV4-3 | CASSQGLGQETQYF
TRBV7-9 | CASSSMSGRVETQYF
TRBV3-1/TRBV3-2 | CASSLVSVTQYF
TRBV6-4 | CASSEFPGQVGNVLTF
TRBV6-5 | CASCKRMNTEAFF
TRBV2 | CASSTLAGGTGEQFF
TRBV6-1 | CASSEHTINEQFF
TRBV5-1 | CASSWDKGGYTEAFF
TRBV7-9 | CASSKMYRAERNTEAFF
TRBV18 | CASSIQGNTEAFF
TRBV4-1 | CASSQGLAGGETQYF
TRBV11-3 | CASSLGSFGDEQYF
TRBV5-4 | CASSLDGRGEKLFF